A few counts support the clone carrying this T cell receptor beta chain. Germline CDR1 and CDR2: SQVTM and ANQGSEA. The CDR3 length is 13 residues. V was trimmed by 6 bases and J by 7 bases, leaving 18 bases between them. MiXCR, run by TCRdb on the RT-PCR reads, gives a single entry per CDR3 protein. The table has 650,000 to 800,000 distinct CDR3 sequences, 14% seen once. The sample consisted of memory CD4+ T cells from blood. The chain combines TRBV29-1 with TRBJ1-1; TRBD1 might be the D (6 bases). The receptor was isolated from a female donor in good health, serving as a healthy control. CDR3 bases: TGCAGCGTATCCGGGACACGGGGTAATGAAGCTTTCTTT. Translated: CSVSGTRGNEAFF.